What follows are 17 T cell receptor beta chains derived from one specimen sequenced in a study of blood T cell repertoires in COVID-19. Generated by immunoSEQ multiplex PCR, the TCRdb table keeps only in-frame clones and is missing some. The table shows roughly 350,000 clones, with 75% to 90% occurring only once. The sample comprised peripheral blood. The receptors come from a woman between 18 and 29 years old with acute or convalescent COVID-19.

The chain has TRBV6-2 or TRBV6-3 and TRBJ2-5; D might be TRBD1 (6 bases). V was pared by 2 bases and J by 3 bases, with 22 bases between. Germline assignment: CDR1 MNHEY and CDR2 SVGEGT. The CDR3 is made up of 18 amino acids. This CDR3 reads CASSYPTGRGLREETQYF. DNA for the CDR3: TGTGCCAGCAGTTACCCCACAGGTAGGGGGTTGAGAGAAGAGACCCAGTACTTC.

The chain couples TRBV12-3 or TRBV12-4 to TRBJ1-2, with a weak D call TRBD1 (6 bases). V was trimmed by 8 bases and J by 9 bases, leaving 16 bases between them. The CDR3 is made up of 12 amino acids. The CDR3 sequence: CASSSGERSYTF. CDR3 in DNA: TGTGCCAGCTCCTCAGGGGAGAGAAGCTACACCTTC.

The rearrangement links TRBV12-5 to TRBJ1-5; D gene unclear. The CDR3 spans 13 residues. Trimming took 7 bases from V and 0 from J, leaving 7 bases between them. Germline assignment: CDR1 LGHNT and CDR2 FRNRAP. The CDR3 DNA sequence: TGTGCTAGTGCCCTAAATAGCAATCAGCCCCAGCATTTT. This translates into CASALNSNQPQHF.

V and J are TRBV3-1 (or the pseudogene TRBV3-2) and TRBJ1-5; D might be TRBD1 (6 bases). This CDR3 contains 15 residues. The germline V gene has CDR1 LGHDT and CDR2 YNNKEL (reference sequence). The ends were cut back, 5 bases at V and 0 bases at J, with 11 bases in the middle. In DNA, the CDR3 is TGTGCCAGCAGCTTGACAGGAGATAGCAATCAGCCCCAGCATTTT. It encodes CASSLTGDSNQPQHF.

This rearrangement joins TRBV11-3 to TRBJ2-4; TRBD1 might be the D (5 bases). V was pared by 7 bases and J by 4 bases, with 20 bases between. Germline V CDR1 and CDR2: SGHNT, YENEEA. This CDR3 comprises 16 residues. The CDR3 DNA follows: TGTGCCAGCACCCGACTCAGGGTGTGTGGTAAAAACATTCAGTACTTC. It yields the protein CASTRLRVCGKNIQYF.

The chain links TRBV9 to TRBJ2-5; 8 nucleotides match TRBD1. The CDR3 runs to 15 residues. Germline CDR1 SGDLS, CDR2 YYNGEE. Unmatched junction bases numbered 9, after V lost 3 bases and J lost 5 bases. DNA of the CDR3: TGTGCCAGCAGCGATTGGGACAGGCCGGGGGAGACCCAGTACTTC. This gives the protein CASSDWDRPGETQYF.

V and J are TRBV6-5 and TRBJ1-2, with D perhaps matching TRBD1 (6 bases). The length of the CDR3 is 13 residues. V was pared by 5 bases and J by 4 bases, with 11 bases between. Germline V gene lookup returns CDR1 MNHEY and CDR2 SVGAGI. The CDR3 DNA is TGTGCCAGCAGTCCACAGGGTAGCTATGGCTACACCTTC. It codes for CASSPQGSYGYTF.

This sequence joins TRBV13 and TRBJ2-1, with D perhaps matching TRBD2 (5 bases). CDR1 PRHDT and CDR2 FYEKMQ come from the germline V gene (reference sequence). This CDR3 has 11 amino acids. V shed 5 bases and J shed 9 bases, with 8 bases lying between them. The CDR3 loop is CASSLEGEQFF. In DNA, the CDR3 is TGTGCCAGCAGCCTTGAGGGTGAGCAGTTCTTC.

The chain links TRBV9 to TRBJ2-3, with 7 nucleotides matching TRBD2. Germline CDR1 reads SGDLS; CDR2 reads YYNGEE. The CDR3 has 15 residues. Trimming removed 0 bases from V and 6 bases from J; junction bases left unmatched: 7. CDR3 region: CASSVGAGEWDTQYF. The DNA for the CDR3 is TGTGCCAGCAGCGTAGGGGCGGGAGAGTGGGATACGCAGTATTTT.

This clone was picked up one time. This chain connects TRBV9 to TRBJ1-1; D might be TRBD1 (6 bases). The CDR3 sequence is 13 residues long. V was cut by 2 bases and J by 7 bases, with 12 bases left in between. Looked up from germline, CDR1 is SGDLS and CDR2 is YYNGEE. CDR3 sequence (DNA): TGTGCCAGCAGCGTCCCCGGGACAAATGAAGCTTTCTTT. It translates to CASSVPGTNEAFF.

This clone was counted many times. The CDR3 here is CASSDSLGGNNEQFF. The CDR3 coding sequence is TGTGCCAGCAGTGACTCGTTAGGGGGTAACAATGAGCAGTTCTTC. This chain joins TRBV6-4 and TRBJ2-1, with TRBD1 as a possible D gene (6 bases). The V end was cut by 0 bases, the J end by 5 bases, with 11 bases between. The CDR3 runs 15 residues. CDR1 is MRHNA, CDR2 SNTAGT, per germline.

The J gene is TRBJ1-4, the V gene TRBV9; D is possibly TRBD1 (5 bases). V lost 1 base to trimming and J lost 5 bases, with 9 bases between them. The CDR3 spans 14 residues. In germline, CDR1 is SGDLS, CDR2 YYNGEE. In nucleotides, the CDR3 is TGTGCCAGCAGCGTAAGCAGGGAAAATGAAAAACTGTTTTTT. This sequence encodes CASSVSRENEKLFF.

The chain couples TRBV4-1 to TRBJ1-1; D is undetermined. The germline gives CDR1 MGHRA, CDR2 YSYEKL. The CDR3 extends over 15 amino acids. The V end was cut by 0 bases, the J end by 1 base, with 9 bases between. CDR3 region: CASSQERNKNTEAFF. The CDR3 DNA reads TGCGCCAGCAGCCAAGAGCGGAATAAGAACACTGAAGCTTTCTTT.

The V gene is TRBV6-5, the J gene TRBJ2-7, with a possible D match to TRBD1 (5 bases). The germline V and J ends were trimmed by 7 bases and 4 bases, with 17 bases remaining between them. From germline, CDR1 is MNHEY and CDR2 SVGAGI. The CDR3 sequence is 14 residues long. The CDR3 spells CASMKSGNLYEQYF. The DNA for the CDR3 is TGTGCCAGCATGAAATCAGGGAACTTGTACGAGCAGTACTTC.

The rearrangement joins TRBV7-6 to TRBJ1-6, with 7 bases lining up with TRBD1. The CDR3 sequence is 15 residues long. Germline assignment: CDR1 SGHVS and CDR2 FNYEAQ. J was trimmed by 15 bases and V by 5 bases; bases with no gene match: 16. CDR3 loop: CASSQTGQCPRRLHF. The CDR3 DNA reads TGTGCCAGCAGCCAAACGGGACAGTGTCCCCGTCGCCTCCACTTT. The whole variable domain, remainder taken from reference TRBV7-6 and TRBJ1-6, is GAGVSQSPRYKVTKRGQDVALRCDPISGHVSLYWYRQALGQGPEFLTYFNYEAQQDKSGLPNDRFSAERPEGSISTLTIQRTEQRDSAMYRCASSQTGQCPRRLHFGNGTRLTVT.

The chain has TRBV29-1 and TRBJ1-2; possible D gene TRBD1, 6 bases. V was shortened by 0 bases and J by 0 bases, with 11 bases between the two germline ends. The CDR3 spans 15 residues. Germline CDR1 SQVTM, CDR2 ANQGSEA. CDR3 sequence reads: CSVEDPRGANYGYTF. DNA of the CDR3: TGCAGCGTTGAAGATCCCAGGGGAGCTAACTATGGCTACACCTTC.

This chain joins TRBV29-1 and TRBJ1-3; 7 bases are shared with TRBD1. Germline V gives CDR1 SQVTM, CDR2 ANQGSEA. V dropped 7 bases and J dropped 4; count of bases not matched to a gene: 13. The length of the CDR3 is 15 residues. The CDR3 bases are TGCAGCGCCTCTCAGACAGGGAACTCCGGAAACACCATATATTTT. It specifies CSASQTGNSGNTIYF.